The present TCR beta chain was sequenced within a study of human T cells and chemical hapten exposure. Researchers extracted total RNA from unfractionated whole blood. The study, taken as a whole, reports: Following DPC sensitization, TCRs present above 1 in 1000 frequency showed no change.

Remarks on this clonotype: Its antigen is unidentified.

During construction of the library, unique molecular identifiers were attached to individual cDNA molecules for quantitative, reproducible TCR counting. TCRdb ran MiXCR on the 5' RACE reads and lists one entry per CDR3 protein. The sample holds 110,000 or so distinct CDR3 sequences, approximately 19% seen once. The CDR3 loop spans 15 amino acids. Germline CDR1 is MNHEY and CDR2 is SMNVEV (reference sequence). The V end lost 5 bases, the J end lost 2 bases, and 14 bases lay between the germline ends. The sequence was collected from a human donor in good health. The chain uses TRBV27 and TRBJ2-3, with D perhaps matching TRBD1 (6 bases). The CDR3, as DNA: TGTGCCAGCAGTCCGCGACAGGCTGCCACAGATACGCAGTATTTT. This gives the protein CASSPRQAATDTQYF.